This T cell receptor (beta chain) was sequenced for a study of blood T cell repertoires in COVID-19 (dated by TCRdb to about 2020). With respect to the entire study: The collaborator samples originated in the United States, Italy and Spain and spanned the acute and convalescent phases of COVID-19. The samples were drawn from the first 160 participants of the ongoing ImmuneRACE study and from 1,254 subjects provided by 6 global collaborators. The repertoires were released in a freely available public database intended as a resource for research on the immune response to SARS-CoV-2. The material from the prospective study consisted of cDNA or gDNA derived from T cells, B-cell-depleted T cells, or PBMCs. Where HLA class I and class II types were available, the types were taken from metadata supplied by the sample provider, not from assay-based typing. The sample metadata nearly always contained a de-identified subject ID, COVID-19 status, age in years and sex. Deeply sampled blood TCRbeta repertoires from subjects exposed to, actively infected with, or recovered from COVID-19 were included in the dataset. The full study reports these points: The quantity of clinical and demographic metadata differed by source and by participant and was supplied without curation.

With regard to this clone: It lacks a known antigen. No much larger clonotype is one base removed from it; base qualities were not supplied.

Samples from volunteer blood donors who had recovered from COVID-19 were contributed by a second Seattle source. Collaborating institutions collected whole blood in K2EDTA tubes following their own protocols. For TCRbeta analysis, collaborators shipped samples as frozen whole blood, isolated PBMCs, or DNA extracted from either of those sample types. The immunoSEQ Assay, a bias-controlled multiplex PCR, was used to amplify TCRbeta CDR3 regions from genomic DNA. In the authors' own workflow: Within the assay, amplification of reference gene primers was used to estimate how many nucleated cells each sample contained. To quantify the absolute abundance of each unique TCRbeta CDR3 rearrangement, sequence reads were collapsed and filtered. For each sample, productive Simpson clonality was calculated as the square root of Simpson's diversity index across productive rearrangements. In its TCRdb copy, this immuneACCESS table keeps in-frame sequences only and misses some clones. Where compared with another copy, unresolved V genes explain less than half of these, and the others have no known cause. That table is the source of V, J and clone size, and D and trimming were worked out from the DNA. The sample includes some 150,000 clones, with over 80% observed a single time. Of the sample, over 3.5% is held by the ten largest clones.

The germline V gene specifies MDHEN as CDR1 and SYDVKM as CDR2. The V and J ends are trimmed by 7 bases and 0 bases, leaving 6 bases between them. Spanning cysteine to phenylalanine, the CDR3 consists of 13 amino acids. Only CDR3 DNA remains: 39 bases, in frame from the first base. The sequence is built from TRBV28 and TRBJ1-4, with no reliable assignment of the D segment. This TCR derives from a woman aged 60 to 75 who had recovered from COVID-19. Sequencing was done on a sample of peripheral blood. The CDR3: CASTSATNEKLFF. The nucleotide sequence reads as follows: TGTGCCAGCACCTCTGCAACTAATGAAAAACTGTTTTTT.